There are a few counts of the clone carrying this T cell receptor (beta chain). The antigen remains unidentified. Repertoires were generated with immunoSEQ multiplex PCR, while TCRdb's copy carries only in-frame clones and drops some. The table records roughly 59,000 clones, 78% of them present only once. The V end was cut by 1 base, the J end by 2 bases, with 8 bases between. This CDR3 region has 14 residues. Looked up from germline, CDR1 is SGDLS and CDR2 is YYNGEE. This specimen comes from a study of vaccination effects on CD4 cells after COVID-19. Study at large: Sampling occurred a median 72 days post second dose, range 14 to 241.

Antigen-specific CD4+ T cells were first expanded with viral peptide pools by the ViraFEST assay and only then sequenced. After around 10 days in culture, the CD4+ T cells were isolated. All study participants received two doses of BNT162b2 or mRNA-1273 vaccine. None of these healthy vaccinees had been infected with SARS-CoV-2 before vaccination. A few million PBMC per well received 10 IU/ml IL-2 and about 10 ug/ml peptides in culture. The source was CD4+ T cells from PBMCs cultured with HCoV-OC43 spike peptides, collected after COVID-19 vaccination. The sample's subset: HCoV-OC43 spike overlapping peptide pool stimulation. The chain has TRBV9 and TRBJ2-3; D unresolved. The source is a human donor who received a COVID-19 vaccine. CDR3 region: CASSVSPHTDTQYF. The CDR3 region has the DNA TGTGCCAGCAGCGTATCCCCCCACACAGATACGCAGTATTTT.